The T cell receptor beta chain described here comes from a study of blood T cell repertoires in COVID-19. Study overall: Sites across the United States, Italy and Spain contributed samples from acute and convalescent COVID-19.

Using immunoSEQ multiplex PCR, the repertoire was profiled, and TCRdb retains in-frame clones only, with some absent. Of about 140,000 clones listed, about nine tenths are singletons. This clone is a singleton in its sample. This CDR3 has 13 amino acids. The V end was cut by 4 bases, the J end by 4 bases, with 13 bases between. In germline, CDR1 is SQVTM, CDR2 ANQGSEA. Individuals drawn from 20 to 25 US areas were roughly 18 to 100 years old. What the recovered Cohort 3 donors had was two negative PCRs, clearance, or symptom resolution. The V gene is TRBV29-1, the J gene TRBJ1-1; D is ambiguous. The specimen was PBMCs or T cells enriched from blood (not recorded which). The sequence derives from a man in his fifties or sixties who had recovered from COVID-19. Here the CDR3 DNA reads TGCAGCGTTGCGCGGGCCCGGAGCACTGAAGCTTTCTTT. Protein sequence: CSVARARSTEAFF.